The text below deals with one TCR beta chain. This specimen belongs to a study of T cell changes during pregnancy in multiple sclerosis. This table comes from immunoSEQ multiplex PCR, and its TCRdb copy is limited to in-frame clones, with some not included. There are approximately 64,000 clones in the sample; about 90% occur only once, and around 2.5% lies in the top ten. The CDR3 spans 12 residues. Germline assignment: CDR1 SGHDT and CDR2 YYEEEE. J was trimmed by 8 bases and V by 8 bases; bases with no gene match: 10. The sequenced sample was peripheral blood, obtained in the first trimester of pregnancy. J is TRBJ2-7 and V is TRBV5-6; 7 positions match TRBD2. This sequence was found in a female donor with multiple sclerosis, enrolled in a pregnancy study. CDR3 coding DNA: TGTGCCAGTCAACTAAGCGGGACGCAGCAGTACTTC. Its translation is CASQLSGTQQYF.